The 5 T cell receptor beta chains listed next were all sequenced from one sample in a study of T cell responses to AZD1222 COVID-19 vaccine. Sequenced by immunoSEQ multiplex PCR; TCRdb stores in-frame clones only, minus some. This table has tens of thousands of clones, 80% to 90% appearing once. The sample here was peripheral blood, taken 28 days after the second AZD1222 dose. The receptors stem from an adult who received the AZD1222 COVID-19 vaccine.

This sequence joins TRBV27 and TRBJ1-5; TRBD1 matches 7 bases. Germline V gene data show CDR1 as MNHEY and CDR2 as SMNVEV (reference sequence). V was pared by 4 bases and J by 3 bases, with 18 bases of the junction left unmatched. There are 19 residues in the CDR3. In DNA, the CDR3 is TGTGCCAGCAGTTCAGGGGTTTTATGGATTGGACAGGACAATCAGCCCCAGCATTTT. It codes for CASSSGVLWIGQDNQPQHF.

The chain employs TRBV7-2 and TRBJ2-1, with D tentatively TRBD2 (6 bases). Germline V lookup: CDR1 SGHTA, CDR2 FQGNSA. The CDR3 has 15 amino acids. V was trimmed by 1 base and J by 9 bases, leaving 16 bases between them. The CDR3 loop reads CASSLGVTGVSEQFF. DNA of the CDR3: TGTGCCAGCAGCTTAGGGGTTACGGGGGTCAGTGAGCAGTTCTTC.

The rearrangement joins TRBV27 to TRBJ2-7; TRBD2 might be the D (5 bases). Per the germline V gene, CDR1 is MNHEY and CDR2 is SMNVEV (reference sequence). The germline V and J ends were trimmed by 2 bases and 4 bases, with 6 bases remaining between them. This CDR3 contains 12 residues. CDR3 loop: CASSLTGYEQYF. In nucleotides, the CDR3 is TGTGCCAGCAGTTTAACGGGGTACGAGCAGTACTTC.

J is TRBJ2-1 and V is TRBV5-1, with unresolved D. V was pared by 0 bases and J by 5 bases, with 9 bases between. Germline V lookup: CDR1 SGHRS, CDR2 YFSETQ. There are 14 residues in the CDR3. CDR3 sequence reads: CASSLVDPNNEQFF. As DNA, the CDR3 is TGCGCCAGCAGCTTGGTGGACCCGAACAATGAGCAGTTCTTC.

The rearrangement links TRBV29-1 to TRBJ2-7; D is tentatively TRBD1 or TRBD2 (5 bases each). The V and J ends lost 4 bases and 6 bases respectively, with 16 bases between them. Germline V CDR1 and CDR2: SQVTM, ANQGSEA. This CDR3 comprises 13 residues. The CDR3 DNA reads as TGCAGCGTTGTTGGACAAGGAGGCCGCGAGCAGTACTTC. As protein: CSVVGQGGREQYF.